This T cell receptor (beta chain) was captured in a study of T cell repertoires in cytomegalovirus infection. TCRdb re-called the reads through MiXCR, storing one row per CDR3 protein. The table has 250,000 to 300,000 distinct CDR3 sequences, about 20% seen once. This clonotype has a count of ten or more. Its antigen is unknown. This CDR3 spans 13 amino acids. Looked up from germline, CDR1 is SGHTA and CDR2 is FQGNSA. Trimming shortened V by 1 base and J by 6 bases, and 7 bases separated the two germline ends. The sequencing used cultured PBMCs, collected from culture after CMV antigen stimulation. This sequence originates from a human donor in good health (CMV status not recorded). Some clones in this sample may be carry-over from other donors' samples. The gene calls are TRBV7-2 and TRBJ1-5, with D possibly matching TRBD1 (5 bases). This chain's CDR3 is CASSLDGAQPQHF. CDR3 nucleotide sequence: TGTGCCAGCAGCTTAGACGGGGCTCAGCCCCAGCATTTT.